This paragraph covers one T cell receptor (beta chain) sequence. Its target is unknown. The CDR3 is 18 residues long. Looked up from germline, CDR1 is SGDLS and CDR2 is YYNGEE. The V and J ends lost 0 bases and 2 bases respectively, with 20 bases between them. The repertoire was sequenced with immunoSEQ multiplex PCR; TCRdb's copy has only in-frame clones and lacks some. The profile shows around 120,000 clones, around 93% of them singletons. These data are taken from a study of T cell responses to AZD1222 COVID-19 vaccine. Whole-study findings and limits: At baseline, just a handful of AZD1222 recipients tested seropositive. Spike-specific TCR depth and breadth grew after two AZD1222 doses. Among the donors, most were white British and more were female, and clonal diversity was possibly underestimated.

V gene TRBV9 combines with J gene TRBJ2-5, with unresolved D. The sequence came from an adult in good health. The sample was peripheral blood, taken on day 0 of AZD1222 vaccination. The CDR3 spells CASSVGPLGVPIQETQYF. CDR3 sequence (DNA): TGTGCCAGCAGCGTAGGCCCCCTTGGGGTCCCTATTCAAGAGACCCAGTACTTC.